A single sample gave rise to the 22 T cell receptor beta chains below, sequenced in a study of T cells in Graves' hyperthyroidism and ophthalmopathy. From RNA transcripts, TCR beta CDR3 regions were amplified. First-round RT-PCR with HTBI primers amplified the TCR CDR3 region. TCRdb analysed the multiplex PCR reads with MiXCR anew, one entry per CDR3 protein. The sample contains over 700,000 distinct CDR3 sequences, 18% of which appear only once. The sequenced sample was blood. Receptors originate from a woman aged 45-65 years with Graves' hyperthyroidism that later progressed to Graves' ophthalmopathy.

This clonotype was seen more than once but under ten times. The CDR3 protein is CSARDPEPLAASTGELFF. Here the CDR3 DNA reads TGCAGTGCTAGAGATCCGGAGCCGCTAGCGGCCTCCACCGGGGAGCTGTTTTTT. V is TRBV20-1 and J is TRBJ2-2, with 7 bases aligning to TRBD2. Germline V gene data show CDR1 as DFQATT and CDR2 as SNEGSKA (reference sequence). Unmatched junction bases numbered 14, after V lost 0 bases and J lost 4 bases. This CDR3 comprises 18 residues.

This clonotype was seen only a few times. The CDR3 here is CASSIDLDSRGPIAGELFF. The DNA of the CDR3 is TGTGCCAGTAGTATAGATCTGGATTCCAGGGGGCCGATCGCCGGGGAGCTGTTTTTT. The chain joins TRBV19 to TRBJ2-2, with 8 bases identical to TRBD1. V dropped 0 bases and J dropped 6; count of bases not matched to a gene: 15. This CDR3 has 19 amino acids. Germline loops: CDR1 LNHDA, CDR2 SQIVND (reference sequence).

The J gene is TRBJ1-2, the V gene TRBV20-1; D is uncertain. The V end was cut by 3 bases, the J end by 1 base, with 9 bases between. Germline V gives CDR1 DFQATT, CDR2 SNEGSKA (reference sequence). The CDR3 loop spans 13 amino acids. The CDR3 nucleotides read TGCAGTGCTAGTTTTCGGATTAACTATGGCTACACCTTC. Its translation is CSASFRINYGYTF.

This clonotype showed up just a few times. V usage is TRBV12-3 or TRBV12-4 and J usage is TRBJ1-2; the match to TRBD1 covers 11 bases. The J segment lost 4 bases and the V segment lost 5 bases, leaving 6 bases of the junction unmatched. The CDR3 extends over 15 amino acids. Written as DNA, the CDR3 is TGTGCCAGCAGTCCGGACAGGGGGCATATCTATGGCTACACCTTC. It translates to CASSPDRGHIYGYTF.

This clonotype was observed a handful of times. The chain links TRBV5-1 to TRBJ2-1; D is unclear. V gave up 0 bases and J gave up 8 bases, with 9 bases separating them. The CDR3 is 13 residues long. CDR1 and CDR2 from the germline V gene are SGHRS and YFSETQ. The CDR3 nucleotides are TGCGCCAGCAGCTTGGCCAGTAGGGATGAGCAGTTCTTC. Translation: CASSLASRDEQFF.

This clonotype was counted ten times or more. The chain carries TRBV11-2 and TRBJ1-5; possible D gene TRBD1, 5 bases. The CDR3 runs 15 residues. Looked up from germline, CDR1 is SGHAT and CDR2 is FQNNGV. Trimming took off 5 bases at V and 0 bases at J, with 11 bases between the two ends. The CDR3 here is CASSEDKLSNQPQHF. CDR3 sequence (DNA): TGTGCCAGCAGCGAGGACAAACTTAGCAATCAGCCCCAGCATTTT.

The genes are TRBV11-2 and TRBJ1-2; weak D call: TRBD1 (5 bases). The CDR3 has 18 residues. Trimming removed 2 bases at V and 3 bases at J, with 22 bases between. From germline, CDR1 is SGHAT and CDR2 FQNNGV. The CDR3 is CASSLRGWRVAGDYGYTF. The CDR3 coding sequence is TGTGCCAGCAGCTTACGGGGGTGGAGGGTTGCGGGTGACTATGGCTACACCTTC.

This clonotype was recorded many times. This chain links TRBV7-2 with TRBJ2-5; D is perhaps TRBD1 (7 bases). Germline loops: CDR1 SGHTA, CDR2 FQGNSA. The V and J ends lost 1 base and 5 bases respectively, with 14 bases between them. The CDR3 spans 15 residues. The CDR3 reads CASSLVAGTAETQYF. The DNA for the CDR3 is TGTGCCAGCAGCTTAGTCGCGGGGACAGCTGAGACCCAGTACTTC.

The chain recombines TRBV12-3 or TRBV12-4 with TRBJ2-1; 10 bases map to TRBD2. This CDR3 region has 13 residues. After removal of 1 base from V and 12 bases from J, the junction contained 3 bases not matched to a gene. Here the CDR3 DNA reads TGTGCCAGCAGTTTAGGTAGCGGGGGGCGGCAGTTCTTC. It codes for CASSLGSGGRQFF.

In the case of this clonotype: The junction departs from germline at one end; a sequencing error may be responsible. The rearrangement joins TRBV6-1 to TRBJ1-4; D not resolved. The CDR3 loop spans 14 amino acids. Germline values: CDR1 MNHNS, CDR2 SASEGT. CDR3 in amino acids: CASSEGLRIGKLFF. CDR3 nucleotide sequence: TGTGCCAGCAGCGAAGGGCTCCGCATTGGCAAACTGTTTTTT.

This clonotype came up a few times. The chain couples TRBV12-3 or TRBV12-4 to TRBJ1-1, with a tentative D call TRBD1 (5 bases). With 6 bases removed from V and 6 bases from J, the gap between germline ends came to 17 bases. The CDR3 length is 14 residues. In DNA, the CDR3 is TGTGCCAGCAGCTCAAATCTGGGACTTCCTGAAGCTTTCTTT. It translates to CASSSNLGLPEAFF.

The table lists this clonotype with many counts. This rearrangement joins TRBV20-1 to TRBJ1-4; D is possibly TRBD1 (5 bases). Germline V gene lookup returns CDR1 DFQATT and CDR2 SNEGSKA (reference sequence). The V end was cut by 7 bases, the J end by 5 bases, with 17 bases between. This CDR3 region has 14 residues. Written as DNA, the CDR3 is TGCAGTGTCGAACCCTCGAAGGGGAATGAAAAACTGTTTTTT. Translation gives CSVEPSKGNEKLFF.

There are a few counts of this clonotype. This chain joins TRBV4-2 and TRBJ1-1; D remains ambiguous. Germline CDR1 reads LGHNA; CDR2 reads YNFKEQ. The V gene lost 3 bases and the J gene lost 8 bases, with 13 bases spanning the gap. This CDR3 has 13 amino acids. This CDR3 reads CASSQAMGREAFF. CDR3 sequence (DNA): TGTGCCAGCAGCCAGGCCATGGGCAGGGAAGCTTTCTTT.

This clonotype was counted ten times or more. The chain has TRBV20-1 and TRBJ2-5, with D perhaps TRBD2 (6 bases). V lost 5 bases and J lost 2, with 15 bases in between. The CDR3 runs 14 residues. The germline CDR1 and CDR2 sequences are DFQATT and SNEGSKA (reference sequence). The CDR3 DNA reads TGCAGTGCTCAACCGGGACTGGGACAAGAGACCCAGTACTTC. The encoded protein is CSAQPGLGQETQYF.

This clonotype was counted many times. The CDR3 is CASSLNGRNYGYTF. In DNA, the CDR3 is TGCGCCAGCAGCTTGAATGGGCGAAACTATGGCTACACCTTC. The V gene is TRBV5-1, the J gene TRBJ1-2; D not certain. The CDR3 extends over 14 amino acids. In germline, CDR1 is SGHRS, CDR2 YFSETQ. V was cut by 1 base and J by 2 bases, with 9 bases left in between.

The rearrangement links TRBV7-8 to TRBJ2-7, with 7 bases that match TRBD2. Trimming cost V 6 bases and J 4 bases; bases outside gene matches: 9. CDR3 size: 14 residues. Germline V gene sequence: CDR1 SGHVS, CDR2 FQNEAQ. The CDR3 loop is CASSLTGGLYEQYF. The CDR3 region has the DNA TGTGCCAGCAGTCTGACGGGAGGCTTGTACGAGCAGTACTTC.

V is TRBV6-1 and J is TRBJ2-6; D call uncertain. Germline CDR1 MNHNS, CDR2 SASEGT. The V end was cut by 2 bases, the J end by 0 bases, with 8 bases between. This CDR3 region has 16 residues. The CDR3 loop reads CASSESTSSGANVLTF. DNA for the CDR3: TGTGCCAGCAGTGAATCCACCTCCTCTGGGGCCAACGTCCTGACTTTC.

In this sample, this clonotype turned up many times. This rearrangement joins TRBV18 to TRBJ1-2, with a weak D call TRBD1 (5 bases). V was clipped by 2 bases and J by 0 bases, with 7 bases between them. CDR1 is KGHSH, CDR2 LQKENI, per germline. This CDR3 is 14 amino acids long. The CDR3 loop is CASSPTGPNYGYTF. The CDR3 DNA follows: TGTGCCAGCTCACCAACAGGTCCTAACTATGGCTACACCTTC.

This clonotype was counted at least ten times. This chain links TRBV27 with TRBJ1-2; TRBD1 matches 8 bases. The CDR3 is 15 residues long. The germline V gene encodes CDR1 MNHEY and CDR2 SMNVEV (reference sequence). The V gene end was trimmed by 0 bases and the J gene end by 8 bases; junction bases not matched to a gene: 8. The CDR3 DNA is TGTGCCAGCAGTTTATCGGCTACAGGGGGGGGAGGCTACACCTTC. This sequence encodes CASSLSATGGGGYTF.

This clonotype was counted at least ten times. The rearrangement joins TRBV5-5 to TRBJ1-5, with 9 positions matching TRBD1. With V trimmed by 2 bases and J by 7 bases, 10 bases remained unmatched. Looked up from germline, CDR1 is SGHKS and CDR2 is YYEKEE (reference sequence). This CDR3 is 16 amino acids long. CDR3 coding DNA: TGTGCCAGCAGCTTCCAAGTCGGGACAGGGATCCAGCCCCAGCATTTT. Protein sequence: CASSFQVGTGIQPQHF.

The chain uses TRBV7-9 and TRBJ1-2; 12 bases are a match to TRBD1. V was clipped by 4 bases and J by 3 bases; unmatched bases: 12. Germline assignment: CDR1 SEHNR and CDR2 FQNEAQ (reference sequence). The CDR3 consists of 18 residues. The CDR3 region is CASSSRRSGTGGYYGYTF. In DNA, the CDR3 is TGTGCCAGCAGCTCCCGGAGATCCGGGACAGGGGGCTACTATGGCTACACCTTC.

This clonotype was observed many times. The CDR3 reads CSASVRDIIESNQPQHF. The CDR3 nucleotides read TGCAGTGCCTCTGTGCGGGACATTATAGAAAGCAATCAGCCCCAGCATTTT. V and J are TRBV20-1 and TRBJ1-5, with D maybe TRBD1 (6 bases). Trimming took 6 bases from V and 1 from J, leaving 22 bases between them. The CDR3 contains 17 residues. Germline V lookup: CDR1 DFQATT, CDR2 SNEGSKA (reference sequence).